This is a list of T cell receptor beta chains from one sample in a study of T cells in Graves' hyperthyroidism and ophthalmopathy. TCRdb used MiXCR to reprocess the multiplex PCR reads, holding one entry per CDR3 protein. The sample contains 660,000 or so distinct CDR3 sequences, under 25% of which appear only once. The sample was blood. These receptors came from a man younger than 40 with Graves' ophthalmopathy. The CDR3 runs from the conserved cysteine through the conserved F or W. D genes are given only for firm matches. A clone size is listed for some rows: how often the clone was seen (once, few, many), or a class if it is expanded.

len: 14; abundance: many; d_gene: .; v_gene: TRBV20-1; j_gene: TRBJ2-7; CDR3nt: TGCAGTGCTAGTACCCTCGGGGGCACCTACGAGCAGTACTTC; CDR3aa: CSASTLGGTYEQYF
len: 15; abundance: .; d_gene: .; v_gene: TRBV5-5; j_gene: TRBJ2-3; CDR3nt: TGTGCCAGCAGCTTGGCCGGGGCCGACACAGATACGCAGTATTTT; CDR3aa: CASSLAGADTDTQYF
len: 15; abundance: few; d_gene: .; v_gene: TRBV14; j_gene: TRBJ1-5; CDR3nt: TGTGCCAGCCCCCGAGACAGGAATTGCAATCAGCCCCAGCATTTT; CDR3aa: CASPRDRNCNQPQHF
len: 11; abundance: .; d_gene: .; v_gene: TRBV20-1; j_gene: TRBJ1-1; CDR3nt: TGCAGGGGACTTCGAGGAACTGAAGCTTTCTTT; CDR3aa: CRGLRGTEAFF
len: 16; abundance: .; d_gene: TRBD2; v_gene: TRBV4-1; j_gene: TRBJ2-1; CDR3nt: TGCGCCAGCAGCCAACCTCAGGTAGCGGGAGGCAATGAGCAGTTCTTC; CDR3aa: CASSQPQVAGGNEQFF
len: 20; abundance: few; d_gene: TRBD2; v_gene: TRBV2; j_gene: TRBJ2-2; CDR3nt: TGTGCCAGCAGTGAACCGCCTTTTCGCAGCGGGAGGACTAACACCGGGGAGCTGTTTTTT; CDR3aa: CASSEPPFRSGRTNTGELFF
len: 15; abundance: many; d_gene: .; v_gene: TRBV3-1; j_gene: TRBJ1-1; CDR3nt: TGTGCCAGCAGCCAAGATGGGCACCCGAACACTGAAGCTTTCTTT; CDR3aa: CASSQDGHPNTEAFF
len: 16; abundance: few; d_gene: .; v_gene: TRBV11-2; j_gene: TRBJ1-5; CDR3nt: TGTGCCAGCAGCCCCACCGGGCGGCAGCCAAATCAGCCCCAGCATTTT; CDR3aa: CASSPTGRQPNQPQHF
len: 18; abundance: few; d_gene: TRBD2; v_gene: TRBV6-1; j_gene: TRBJ2-3; CDR3nt: TGTGCCAGCAGCCCTCCGAGCGGGAGGGAACGATTCGCAGATACGCAGTATTTT; CDR3aa: CASSPPSGRERFADTQYF
len: 17; abundance: few; d_gene: .; v_gene: TRBV19; j_gene: TRBJ2-1; CDR3nt: TGTGCCAGTAGCTTAATCGGGGCAACCCCTGGATACAATGAGCAGTTCTTC; CDR3aa: CASSLIGATPGYNEQFF
len: 17; abundance: many; d_gene: .; v_gene: TRBV30; j_gene: TRBJ1-5; CDR3nt: TGTGCCTGGAGTTCGGGACCAAAAGCCCATAGCAATCAGCCCCAGCATTTT; CDR3aa: CAWSSGPKAHSNQPQHF
len: 17; abundance: few; d_gene: .; v_gene: TRBV27; j_gene: TRBJ2-3; CDR3nt: TGTGCCAGCAGTTCCCCCTATCAGGGCTATAGCACAGATACGCAGTATTTT; CDR3aa: CASSSPYQGYSTDTQYF
len: 15; abundance: few; d_gene: TRBD2; v_gene: TRBV5-6; j_gene: TRBJ2-5; CDR3nt: TGTGCCAGCAGCTTCAGCGGGAGGGCCCAGGAGACCCAGTACTTC; CDR3aa: CASSFSGRAQETQYF
len: 15; abundance: .; d_gene: TRBD1; v_gene: TRBV5-4; j_gene: TRBJ2-5; CDR3nt: TGTGCCAGCAGCTGGACAGGGTCAATCCCAGAGACCCAGTACTTC; CDR3aa: CASSWTGSIPETQYF
len: 11; abundance: .; d_gene: .; v_gene: TRBV29-1; j_gene: TRBJ2-1; CDR3nt: TGCAGCGTTGAGGGCAGCAATGAGCAGTTCTTC; CDR3aa: CSVEGSNEQFF
len: 14; abundance: .; d_gene: .; v_gene: TRBV10-1; j_gene: TRBJ2-2; CDR3nt: TGCGCCAGCAGGAGCGGATCGAACACCGGGGCGCTGTTTTTT; CDR3aa: CASRSGSNTGALFF
len: 16; abundance: many; d_gene: TRBD2; v_gene: TRBV12-3/TRBV12-4; j_gene: TRBJ2-3; CDR3nt: TGTGCCAGCAGTCCCGCGGGAGGCGCGGGGGCAGATACGCAGTATTTT; CDR3aa: CASSPAGGAGADTQYF
len: 16; abundance: .; d_gene: TRBD1; v_gene: TRBV18; j_gene: TRBJ1-1; CDR3nt: TGTGCCAGCTCACCCGGCGGACAGGGGGCGGGCACTGAAGCTTTCTTT; CDR3aa: CASSPGGQGAGTEAFF
len: 14; abundance: .; d_gene: TRBD1; v_gene: TRBV19; j_gene: TRBJ2-3; CDR3nt: TGTGCCACCCGCCCGGACAGGGCCACAGATACGCAGTATTTT; CDR3aa: CATRPDRATDTQYF
len: 15; abundance: few; d_gene: TRBD1; v_gene: TRBV6-5; j_gene: TRBJ1-6; CDR3nt: TGTGCCAGCAGTTACGGACAGGGCTTTAATTCACCCCTCCACTTT; CDR3aa: CASSYGQGFNSPLHF
len: 13; abundance: few; d_gene: .; v_gene: TRBV24-1; j_gene: TRBJ2-3; CDR3nt: TGTGCCACCGGACAGACGAGTACAGATACGCAGTATTTT; CDR3aa: CATGQTSTDTQYF
len: 13; abundance: .; d_gene: .; v_gene: TRBV24-1; j_gene: TRBJ2-7; CDR3nt: TGTGCCACCAGTGATTCAAATGCCTACGAGCAGTACTTC; CDR3aa: CATSDSNAYEQYF
len: 14; abundance: few; d_gene: TRBD2; v_gene: TRBV6-2/TRBV6-3; j_gene: TRBJ2-7; CDR3nt: TGTGCCAGCAGCCGTAGCGGGACCACCTACGAGCAGTACTTC; CDR3aa: CASSRSGTTYEQYF
len: 13; abundance: many; d_gene: .; v_gene: TRBV6-1; j_gene: TRBJ1-5; CDR3nt: TGTGCCAGCAAGGAAAGGGGCAATCAGCCCCAGCATTTT; CDR3aa: CASKERGNQPQHF
len: 13; abundance: few; d_gene: .; v_gene: TRBV11-2; j_gene: TRBJ2-2; CDR3nt: TGTGCCAGCAGCATGTCGAACACCGGGGAGCTGTTTTTT; CDR3aa: CASSMSNTGELFF
len: 16; abundance: .; d_gene: TRBD2; v_gene: TRBV5-6; j_gene: TRBJ2-1; CDR3nt: TGTGCCAGCAGCGACAGGACTAGCGGGAACTACAATGAGCAGTTCTTC; CDR3aa: CASSDRTSGNYNEQFF
len: 15; abundance: many; d_gene: .; v_gene: TRBV11-2; j_gene: TRBJ2-1; CDR3nt: TGTGCCAGCAGCTTACTGGGGGCCGCCTACAATGAGCAGTTCTTC; CDR3aa: CASSLLGAAYNEQFF